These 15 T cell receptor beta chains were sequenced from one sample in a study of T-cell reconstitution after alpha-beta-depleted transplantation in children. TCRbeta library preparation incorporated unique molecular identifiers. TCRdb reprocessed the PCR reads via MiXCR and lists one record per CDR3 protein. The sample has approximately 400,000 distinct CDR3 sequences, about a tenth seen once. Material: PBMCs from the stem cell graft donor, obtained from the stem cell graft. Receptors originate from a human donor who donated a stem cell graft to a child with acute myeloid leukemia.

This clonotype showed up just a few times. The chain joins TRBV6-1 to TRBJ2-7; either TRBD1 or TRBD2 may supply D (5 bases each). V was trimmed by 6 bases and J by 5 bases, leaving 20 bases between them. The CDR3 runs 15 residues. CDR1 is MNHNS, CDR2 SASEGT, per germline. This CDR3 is CASSHRDVVSDEQYF. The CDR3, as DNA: TGTGCCAGCAGCCACCGGGACGTTGTTTCCGACGAGCAGTACTTC.

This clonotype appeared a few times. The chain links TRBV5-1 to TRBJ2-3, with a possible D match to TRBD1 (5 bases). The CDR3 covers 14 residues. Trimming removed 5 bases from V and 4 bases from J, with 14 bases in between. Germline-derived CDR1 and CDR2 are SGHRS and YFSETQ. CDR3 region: CASRRTHQPDTQYF. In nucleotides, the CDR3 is TGCGCCAGCAGAAGGACACATCAACCAGATACGCAGTATTTT.

CDR3 sequence (DNA): TGTGCCATCAGTGAGTCGGCAGGGGGCATCACCGGGGAGCTGTTTTTT. It translates to CAISESAGGITGELFF. This chain links TRBV10-3 with TRBJ2-2; 8 nucleotides match TRBD1. CDR1 ENHRY and CDR2 SYGVKD come from the germline V gene. The CDR3 runs 16 residues. After removal of 0 bases from V and 4 bases from J, the junction contained 4 bases not matched to a gene.

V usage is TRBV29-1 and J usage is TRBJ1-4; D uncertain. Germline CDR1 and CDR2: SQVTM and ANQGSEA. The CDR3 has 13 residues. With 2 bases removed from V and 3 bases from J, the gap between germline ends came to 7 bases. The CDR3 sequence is CSVELAANEKLFF. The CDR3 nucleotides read TGCAGCGTTGAACTCGCAGCTAATGAAAAACTGTTTTTT.

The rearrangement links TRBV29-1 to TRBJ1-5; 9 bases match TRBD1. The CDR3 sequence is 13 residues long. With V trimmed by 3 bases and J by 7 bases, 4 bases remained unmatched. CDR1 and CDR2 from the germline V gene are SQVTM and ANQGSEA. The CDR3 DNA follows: TGCAGCGTTGAGACCACAGGGGGCCAGCCCCAGCATTTT. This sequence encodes CSVETTGGQPQHF. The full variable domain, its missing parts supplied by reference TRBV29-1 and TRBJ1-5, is SAVISQKPSRDICQRGTSLTIQCQVDSQVTMMFWYRQQPGQSLTLIATANQGSEATYESGFVIDKFPISRPNLTFSTLTVSNMSPEDSSIYLCSVETTGGQPQHFGDGTRLSIL.

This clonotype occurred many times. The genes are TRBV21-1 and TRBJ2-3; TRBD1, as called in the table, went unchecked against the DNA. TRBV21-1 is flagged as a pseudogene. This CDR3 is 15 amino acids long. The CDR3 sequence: CASSPHGTAIDTQYF. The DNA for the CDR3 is TGTGCCAGCAGCCCACACGGGACAGCAATAGATACGCAGTATTTT.

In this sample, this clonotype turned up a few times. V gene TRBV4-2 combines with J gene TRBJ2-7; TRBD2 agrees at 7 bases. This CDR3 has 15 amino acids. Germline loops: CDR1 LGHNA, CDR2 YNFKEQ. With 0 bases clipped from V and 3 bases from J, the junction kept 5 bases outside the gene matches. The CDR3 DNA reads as TGTGCCAGCAGCCAAGAAAGGCTAGCGGACTACGAGCAGTACTTC. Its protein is CASSQERLADYEQYF.

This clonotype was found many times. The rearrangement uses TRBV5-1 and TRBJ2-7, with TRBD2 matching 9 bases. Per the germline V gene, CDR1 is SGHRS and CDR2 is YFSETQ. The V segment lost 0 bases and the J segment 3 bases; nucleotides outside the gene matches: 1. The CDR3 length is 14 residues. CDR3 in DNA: TGCGCCAGCAGCTTGGGACTAGCGGTCTACGAGCAGTACTTC. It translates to CASSLGLAVYEQYF.

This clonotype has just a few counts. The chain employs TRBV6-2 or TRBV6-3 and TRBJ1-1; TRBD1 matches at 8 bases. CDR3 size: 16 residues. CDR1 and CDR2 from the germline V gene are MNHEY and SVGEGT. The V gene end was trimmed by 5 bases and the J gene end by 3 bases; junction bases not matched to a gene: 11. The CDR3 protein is CASSRETGGWYTEAFF. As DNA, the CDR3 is TGTGCCAGCAGTCGAGAAACAGGGGGTTGGTACACTGAAGCTTTCTTT.

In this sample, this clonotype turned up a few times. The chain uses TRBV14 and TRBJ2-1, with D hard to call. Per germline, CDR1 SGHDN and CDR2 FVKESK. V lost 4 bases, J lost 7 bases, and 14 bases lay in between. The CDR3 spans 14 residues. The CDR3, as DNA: TGTGCCAGCAGCCCGTTCGACCTGGGGAATGAGCAGTTCTTC. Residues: CASSPFDLGNEQFF.

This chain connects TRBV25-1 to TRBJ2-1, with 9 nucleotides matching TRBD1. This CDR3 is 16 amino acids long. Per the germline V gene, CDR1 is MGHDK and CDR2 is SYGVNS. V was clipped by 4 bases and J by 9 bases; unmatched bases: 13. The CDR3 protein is CASSVYGTGPLFEQFF. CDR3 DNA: TGTGCCAGCAGTGTGTATGGGACAGGGCCTTTATTTGAGCAGTTCTTC.

The CDR3 DNA follows: TGTGCCACCGAGGACAGGGGGCGGCAAGAGACCCAGTACTTC. Its translation: CATEDRGRQETQYF. The J gene is TRBJ2-5, the V gene TRBV5-5; 11 bases match TRBD1. Losses at the gene ends were 9 bases for V and 2 bases for J; bases not matched to a gene: 6. This CDR3 region has 14 residues. Per germline, CDR1 SGHKS and CDR2 YYEKEE (reference sequence).

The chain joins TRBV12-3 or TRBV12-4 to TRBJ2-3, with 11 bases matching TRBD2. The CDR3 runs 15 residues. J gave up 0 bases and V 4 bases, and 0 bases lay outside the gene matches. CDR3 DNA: TGTGCCAGCAGTTGGACTAGCGGGAGCACAGATACGCAGTATTTT. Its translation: CASSWTSGSTDTQYF.

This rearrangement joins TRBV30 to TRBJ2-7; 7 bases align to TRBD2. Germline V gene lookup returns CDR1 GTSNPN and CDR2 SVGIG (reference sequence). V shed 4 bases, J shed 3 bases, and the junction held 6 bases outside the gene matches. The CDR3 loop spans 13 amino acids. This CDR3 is CAWTGAGSYEQYF. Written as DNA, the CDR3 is TGTGCCTGGACAGGAGCGGGGAGCTACGAGCAGTACTTC.

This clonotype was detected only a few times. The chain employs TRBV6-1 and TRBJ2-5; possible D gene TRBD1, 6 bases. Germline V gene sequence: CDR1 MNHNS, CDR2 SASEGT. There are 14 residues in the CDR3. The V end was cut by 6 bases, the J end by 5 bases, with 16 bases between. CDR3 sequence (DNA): TGTGCCAGCAGATCAGCAGGGGCGGGCGAGACCCAGTACTTC. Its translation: CASRSAGAGETQYF.